The 28 T cell receptor beta chains below were found in one sample sequenced in a study of shared clonotypes between healthy human individuals. The assay was immunoSEQ multiplex PCR, and TCRdb's table has in-frame clones only and misses some. The sample has approximately 2,300,000 clones, about 90% seen once. Sequenced sample: naive CD4+ T cells from PBMCs. Subset in this sample: CD45RA+ positively selected. Receptors were obtained from a man in his late teens or twenties in good health. Some clones in this sample may be carry-over from other donors' samples.

The chain recombines TRBV2 with TRBJ1-2; D is perhaps TRBD1 (5 bases). This CDR3 is 12 amino acids long. Trimming removed 10 bases at V and 4 bases at J, with 13 bases between. The germline V gene has CDR1 SNHLY and CDR2 FYNNEI. The CDR3 sequence is CATKDSFYGYTF. CDR3 DNA sequence: TGTGCCACCAAAGACAGTTTCTATGGCTACACCTTC.

This rearrangement joins TRBV27 to TRBJ1-1; D perhaps matches TRBD1 (6 bases). Deletions cut 6 bases from V and 5 bases from J, with 13 bases between. Germline values: CDR1 MNHEY, CDR2 SMNVEV (reference sequence). The CDR3 contains 13 residues. The CDR3 here is CASSMRGWTEAFF. The CDR3 DNA is TGTGCCAGCAGCATGAGGGGGTGGACTGAAGCTTTCTTT.

This chain joins TRBV18 and TRBJ2-7, with 10 bases fitting TRBD2. This CDR3 has 15 amino acids. V was clipped by 2 bases and J by 5 bases; unmatched bases: 6. Per germline, CDR1 KGHSH and CDR2 LQKENI. CDR3 sequence (DNA): TGTGCCAGCTCACCAAGGAGCGGGAGGGAGGACGAGCAGTACTTC. This encodes CASSPRSGREDEQYF.

This clone was seen once. This chain links TRBV18 with TRBJ2-1; possible D gene TRBD2, 5 bases. The CDR3 is 14 amino acids. The V end was cut by 2 bases, the J end by 10 bases, with 15 bases between. The germline CDR1 and CDR2 sequences are KGHSH and LQKENI. CDR3 protein: CASSPVIGGAEQFF. The CDR3 DNA sequence: TGTGCCAGCTCACCAGTTATAGGAGGAGCGGAGCAGTTCTTC.

The J gene is TRBJ1-2, the V gene TRBV7-2; D is unresolved. V lost 4 bases and J 4 bases, leaving 13 bases between the germline ends. This CDR3 spans 14 amino acids. Germline CDR1 is SGHTA and CDR2 is FQGNSA. The CDR3 nucleotides are TGTGCCAGCAGCTACGGTCCCGAAGGCTATGGCTACACCTTC. This gives the protein CASSYGPEGYGYTF.

Here the CDR3 reads CASSSGQDNEKLFF. The CDR3 DNA follows: TGTGCCAGCTCGTCCGGGCAGGATAATGAAAAACTGTTTTTT. The rearrangement joins TRBV28 to TRBJ1-4; D is unresolved. V lost 8 bases and J 4 bases, leaving 14 bases between the germline ends. From germline, CDR1 is MDHEN and CDR2 SYDVKM. The CDR3 runs to 14 residues.

The chain is built from TRBV4-3 and TRBJ2-1; D is perhaps TRBD2 (5 bases). This CDR3 is 16 amino acids long. V lost 2 bases and J lost 8, with 19 bases in between. Germline V gene sequence: CDR1 LGHNA, CDR2 YSLEER. CDR3 in amino acids: CASSQNGRAEEDEQFF. In DNA form, the CDR3 reads TGCGCCAGCAGCCAAAATGGCCGGGCCGAGGAGGATGAGCAGTTCTTC.

In its sample, this clone was seen once. This specimen includes other DNA sequences encoding the same CDR3. The chain recombines TRBV11-2 with TRBJ2-7; 10 bases agree with TRBD2. Germline trimming cut 5 bases from V and 0 bases from J; bases unmatched to any gene: 4. The CDR3 loop spans 15 amino acids. CDR1 is SGHAT, CDR2 FQNNGV, per germline. The CDR3 loop is CASSLGLAASYEQYF. The DNA of the CDR3 is TGTGCCAGCAGCCTTGGACTAGCGGCCTCCTACGAGCAGTACTTC.

This clone was found once. V gene TRBV6-1 combines with J gene TRBJ2-7; a weak D match, TRBD1 (7 bases). The germline gives CDR1 MNHNS, CDR2 SASEGT. V lost 8 bases to trimming and J lost 1 base, with 18 bases between them. The CDR3 loop spans 15 amino acids. The CDR3 DNA reads TGTGCCAGCGGGGGGCACAGGGGTACTTCCTACGAGCAGTACTTC. Translated, it gives CASGGHRGTSYEQYF.

V and J are TRBV10-3 and TRBJ2-1; tentative D call: TRBD2 (5 bases). This CDR3 region has 15 residues. Germline V gene sequence: CDR1 ENHRY, CDR2 SYGVKD. V shed 10 bases and J shed 4 bases, with 20 bases lying between them. CDR3 protein: CATTEGAGDYNEQFF. The CDR3 DNA reads TGTGCCACGACCGAGGGAGCCGGAGATTACAATGAGCAGTTCTTC.

This clone was counted once. V and J are TRBV4-1 and TRBJ2-7, with TRBD1 identical over 9 bases. With 0 bases clipped from V and 2 bases from J, the junction kept 11 bases outside the gene matches. The CDR3 is made up of 18 amino acids. CDR1 is MGHRA, CDR2 YSYEKL, per germline. CDR3 sequence: CASSQEPPRQGGAYEQYF. CDR3 nucleotides: TGCGCCAGCAGCCAAGAGCCCCCTAGACAGGGGGGAGCCTACGAGCAGTACTTC.

On this clone itself: One end of the junction does not line up with germline, which may come from a read error. The J gene is TRBJ2-7, the V gene TRBV5-6, with 7 bases matching TRBD1. Germline loops: CDR1 SGHDT, CDR2 YYEEEE. The CDR3 totals 11 residues. This CDR3 reads CASSLGGQADF. In nucleotides, the CDR3 is TGTGCCAGCAGCTTGGGCGGACAGGCGGACTTC.

With respect to this clone: At one of its ends the junction is not consistent with the germline gene, which may arise from a read error. The genes are TRBV6-5 and TRBJ2-5; D uncertain. The CDR3 is made up of 11 amino acids. Germline V gene sequence: CDR1 MNHEY, CDR2 SVGAGI. The CDR3 DNA sequence: TGTGCCGGCAGTGACACAGAGACCCAGTACTTC. This gives the protein CAGSDTETQYF.

V gene TRBV28 combines with J gene TRBJ2-2; 7 bases are a match to TRBD2. This CDR3 has 16 residues. The germline V gene encodes CDR1 MDHEN and CDR2 SYDVKM. V lost 2 bases and J lost 5; bases outside the gene matches: 8. The CDR3 sequence is CASSLSGRAGTGELFF. CDR3 DNA sequence: TGTGCCAGCAGTTTAAGTGGGAGGGCCGGAACCGGGGAGCTGTTTTTT.

V is TRBV25-1 and J is TRBJ2-5; D uncertain. From germline, CDR1 is MGHDK and CDR2 SYGVNS. This CDR3 is 11 amino acids long. The V and J ends lost 4 bases and 5 bases respectively, with 5 bases between them. CDR3 bases: TGTGCCAGCAGTGTGGACGAGACCCAGTACTTC. Residues: CASSVDETQYF.

The chain uses TRBV11-2 and TRBJ2-7; 9 bases align to TRBD1. The V gene end was trimmed by 4 bases and the J gene end by 5 bases; junction bases not matched to a gene: 3. CDR3 length: 13 amino acids. CDR1 is SGHAT, CDR2 FQNNGV, per germline. The DNA for the CDR3 is TGTGCCAGCAGCTCACAGGGGGCCAACGAGCAGTACTTC. Translation gives CASSSQGANEQYF.

The J gene is TRBJ2-5, the V gene TRBV2; 9 bases fit TRBD1. The V gene end was trimmed by 6 bases and the J gene end by 5 bases; junction bases not matched to a gene: 1. Germline V gene data show CDR1 as SNHLY and CDR2 as FYNNEI. The CDR3 extends over 12 amino acids. The DNA for the CDR3 is TGTGCCAGCAGACAGGGGGCGGAGACCCAGTACTTC. It encodes CASRQGAETQYF.

The sample holds one count of this clone. V usage is TRBV5-1 and J usage is TRBJ2-7, with D hard to call. The ends were cut back, 4 bases at V and 3 bases at J, with 14 bases in the middle. Germline V gene data show CDR1 as SGHRS and CDR2 as YFSETQ. The CDR3 totals 14 residues. CDR3 nucleotide sequence: TGCGCCAGCAGCCCCGGACCCGGTTACTACGAGCAGTACTTC. This sequence encodes CASSPGPGYYEQYF.

The chain employs TRBV7-2 and TRBJ2-6, with D uncertain. The CDR3 consists of 15 residues. Germline V gives CDR1 SGHTA, CDR2 FQGNSA. With 3 bases removed from V and 2 bases from J, the gap between germline ends came to 8 bases. CDR3 sequence: CASSLAAPGANVLTF. For the CDR3, the DNA is TGTGCCAGCAGCTTGGCGGCCCCTGGGGCCAACGTCCTGACTTTC.

The chain carries TRBV7-8 and TRBJ2-5, with 7 bases matching TRBD1. J lost 3 bases, V lost 3 bases, and 4 bases had no gene match. CDR3 length: 14 amino acids. Germline CDR1 SGHVS, CDR2 FQNEAQ. CDR3 amino acids: CASSLGTVEETQYF. In nucleotides, the CDR3 is TGTGCCAGCAGCTTGGGGACAGTCGAAGAGACCCAGTACTTC.

The chain combines TRBV27 with TRBJ2-2, with a possible D match to TRBD2 (6 bases). CDR1 and CDR2 (germline): MNHEY, SMNVEV (reference sequence). The V gene lost 3 bases and the J gene lost 5 bases, with 7 bases spanning the gap. The CDR3 runs to 13 residues. Here the CDR3 reads CASSFSGTGELFF. The CDR3 DNA sequence: TGTGCCAGCAGTTTCAGCGGGACCGGGGAGCTGTTTTTT.

The chain recombines TRBV29-1 with TRBJ2-3, with a weak D call TRBD1 (7 bases). Germline V gene data show CDR1 as SQVTM and CDR2 as ANQGSEA. This CDR3 is built from 15 residues. The germline V and J ends were trimmed by 7 bases and 8 bases, with 25 bases remaining between them. In DNA, the CDR3 is TGCAGCGGCGGGACAGTGCTTTCCAGCCCTGGTACGCAGTATTTT. Protein: CSGGTVLSSPGTQYF.

V is TRBV7-3 and J is TRBJ2-1; D is ambiguous. Germline CDR1 reads SGHTA; CDR2 reads FQGTGA. The CDR3 loop spans 12 amino acids. Trimming removed 4 bases at V and 10 bases at J, with 11 bases between. CDR3 sequence (DNA): TGTGCCAGCAGCTCCCCCTCTGGCGAGCAGTTCTTC. Its protein is CASSSPSGEQFF.

This clone was counted once. The gene calls are TRBV10-3 and TRBJ1-1, with TRBD1 identical over 8 bases. The CDR3 contains 14 residues. V shed 6 bases and J 1 base; nucleotides not matched to a gene: 4. The germline CDR1 and CDR2 sequences are ENHRY and SYGVKD. The CDR3 protein is CAISYRGSNTEAFF. The CDR3 nucleotides read TGTGCCATCAGCTACAGGGGGTCGAACACTGAAGCTTTCTTT.

The rearrangement links TRBV5-1 to TRBJ2-1; 10 nucleotides line up with TRBD2. Germline lookup yields CDR1 SGHRS and CDR2 YFSETQ. Germline trimming cut 1 base from V and 6 bases from J; bases unmatched to any gene: 4. The CDR3 is 15 amino acids. The CDR3 nucleotides are TGCGCCAGCAGCTTGACTAGCGGGACCCTCAATGAGCAGTTCTTC. Protein product: CASSLTSGTLNEQFF. The full variable domain, its missing parts supplied by reference TRBV5-1 and TRBJ2-1, is KAGVTQTPRYLIKTRGQQVTLSCSPISGHRSVSWYQQTPGQGLQFLFEYFSETQRNKGNFPGRFSGRQFSNSRSEMNVSTLELGDSALYLCASSLTSGTLNEQFFGPGTRLTVL.

The gene calls are TRBV7-9 and TRBJ1-2, with D possibly TRBD1 on 5 matching bases. V lost 6 bases to trimming and J lost 1 base, with 12 bases between them. Looked up from germline, CDR1 is SEHNR and CDR2 is FQNEAQ (reference sequence). This CDR3 region has 14 residues. The CDR3 DNA is TGTGCCAGCAGAAGGGGATTAAATAACTATGGCTACACCTTC. Residues: CASRRGLNNYGYTF.

The chain recombines TRBV7-9 with TRBJ2-2; 10 bases match TRBD2. V lost 6 bases to trimming and J lost 1 base; unmatched junction nucleotides: 2. This CDR3 region has 15 residues. Germline V lookup: CDR1 SEHNR, CDR2 FQNEAQ (reference sequence). CDR3 amino acids: CASSWTSGNTGELFF. In DNA form, the CDR3 reads TGTGCCAGCAGTTGGACTAGCGGGAACACCGGGGAGCTGTTTTTT.

This clone showed up just a few times. This chain connects TRBV2 to TRBJ1-3; 7 bases match TRBD1. Germline CDR1 is SNHLY and CDR2 is FYNNEI. Trimming cost V 3 bases and J 2 bases; bases outside gene matches: 4. The CDR3 length is 15 residues. This CDR3 reads CASSDSTGTGNTIYF. CDR3 DNA: TGTGCCAGCAGTGACTCGACAGGGACTGGAAACACCATATATTTT. Variable domain in full (rest from reference TRBV2 and TRBJ1-3): EPEVTQTPSHQVTQMGQEVILRCVPISNHLYFYWYRQILGQKVEFLVSFYNNEISEKSEIFDDQFSVERPDGSNFTLKIRSTKLEDSAMYFCASSDSTGTGNTIYFGEGSWLTVV.